This TCR beta chain was found in a study of cytomegalovirus exposure and HLA in healthy donors. Study-level points and caveats: Indistinguishability led to the exclusion of some V segments, TRBV6-2 and TRBV6-3 included. Some TCR beta chains (about 180 of them) were listed as cytomegalovirus-associated. A later look showed TCR association rates differing by HLA locus, highest for DRB1 and lowest for HLA-C.

Remarks on this clone: The antigen is not known.

The CDR3 sequence is 17 residues long. The V gene's germline CDR1 is SEHNR and CDR2 FQNEAQ (reference sequence). V lost 8 bases and J lost 4; bases outside the gene matches: 9. PCR used 60 Vbeta primers and 13 Jbeta primers. Produced via immunoSEQ multiplex PCR; TCRdb's table is partial and in-frame only. The sample yields about 100,000 clones, about 74% seen once. The specimen sequenced was PBMCs. This clonotype was obtained from a woman aged 18-29 years in good health and CMV-seropositive. The rearrangement links TRBV7-9 to TRBJ2-2; 14 nucleotides agree with TRBD2. Here the CDR3 DNA reads TGTGCCAGCGGAAGACTAGCGGGAGGGCCGGGCACCGGGGAGCTGTTTTTT. Translated: CASGRLAGGPGTGELFF.